The text below deals with one TCR beta chain. Its antigen is unidentified. Trimming stripped 5 bases from V and 6 bases from J, with 13 bases between. The CDR3 consists of 13 residues. Germline V gene data show CDR1 as LNHDA and CDR2 as SQIVND (reference sequence). The data derive from a study of T cells in localized non-small cell lung cancer. Overall study findings and caveats: Sequencing covered just one tumor region, so heterogeneity cannot be ruled out. There was higher T cell clonality in uninvolved adjacent lung than in tumor, and it was highest there. In adjacent lung appeared a median 57 of the top 100 tumor clones.

The repertoire was sequenced with immunoSEQ multiplex PCR; TCRdb's copy has only in-frame clones and lacks some. This sample yields about 5,600 clones, of which around 26% are seen a single time; almost 5% belongs to the top ten. The clonotype was recovered from a female donor older than 55 with stage I lung adenocarcinoma. V and J are TRBV19 and TRBJ1-2; possibly TRBD1 for D (6 bases). The sample consisted of lung tumor tissue, taken before any cancer treatment. The CDR3 loop is CASSPNRQDGYTF. The CDR3 DNA sequence: TGTGCCAGTAGTCCCAATCGACAGGATGGCTACACCTTC.